The 7 T cell receptor beta chains in this list originate from one sample, sequenced in a study of blood T cell repertoires in COVID-19. The repertoire was sequenced with immunoSEQ multiplex PCR; TCRdb's copy has only in-frame clones and lacks some. The sample carries roughly 390,000 clones, more than 75% recorded once. Material for sequencing was peripheral blood. These receptors all come from a woman aged 25 to 45 with COVID-19, enrolled during active disease.

This sequence joins TRBV10-3 and TRBJ2-5, with TRBD2 identical over 13 bases. The CDR3 length is 18 residues. CDR1 is ENHRY and CDR2 is SYGVKD in the germline V gene. V was pared by 3 bases and J by 5 bases, with 12 bases of the junction left unmatched. The CDR3 coding sequence is TGTGCCATCAGTGACCCACTAGCGGGAGGGGGCGTTTGGGAGACCCAGTACTTC. This sequence encodes CAISDPLAGGGVWETQYF.

The V call is TRBV10-3, the J call TRBJ1-1, with 9 bases fitting TRBD1. Trimming took 3 bases from V and 7 from J; bases not matched to a gene: 21. Germline loops: CDR1 ENHRY, CDR2 SYGVKD. The CDR3 spans 19 residues. The CDR3 DNA sequence: TGTGCCATCAGTGATATTGTGACAGGGGGGATCGAGGGGTCCCATGAAGCTTTCTTT. Amino acids: CAISDIVTGGIEGSHEAFF.

The chain combines TRBV5-1 with TRBJ1-3, with D tentatively TRBD1 (6 bases). CDR1 and CDR2 from the germline V gene are SGHRS and YFSETQ. The CDR3 length is 15 residues. V was trimmed by 4 bases and J by 0 bases, leaving 11 bases between them. The CDR3 DNA reads TGCGCCAGCAGCGCCGGACAGCACTCTGGAAACACCATATATTTT. Its protein product is CASSAGQHSGNTIYF.

The V call is TRBV6-5, the J call TRBJ2-3; 8 bases map to TRBD1. The CDR3 length is 16 residues. Losses at the gene ends were 4 bases for V and 1 base for J; bases not matched to a gene: 7. Per germline, CDR1 MNHEY and CDR2 SVGAGI. The CDR3: CASSFPTDRGTDTQYF. In DNA, the CDR3 is TGTGCCAGCAGTTTCCCTACGGACAGGGGCACAGATACGCAGTATTTT.

The CDR3 region is CASRGTKGVGETQYF. In DNA form, the CDR3 reads TGTGCCAGCAGGGGGACTAAGGGGGTCGGAGAGACCCAGTACTTC. J is TRBJ2-5 and V is TRBV28, with a weak D call TRBD2 (7 bases). From germline, CDR1 is MDHEN and CDR2 SYDVKM. There are 15 residues in the CDR3. Between the trimmed V and J ends, which lost 6 bases and 4 bases, there was a span of 18 bases.

As for this clone: The sample has other DNA sequences that encode this CDR3 too. This chain links TRBV5-1 with TRBJ2-5; TRBD2 aligns across 7 bases. Germline V gene data show CDR1 as SGHRS and CDR2 as YFSETQ. The CDR3 totals 15 residues. Trimming cost V 0 bases and J 1 base; bases outside gene matches: 3. The CDR3 DNA sequence: TGCGCCAGCAGCTTGGGAACGGGGGGCCAAGAGACCCAGTACTTC. Protein sequence: CASSLGTGGQETQYF.

The genes are TRBV12-3 or TRBV12-4 and TRBJ2-7; the match to TRBD1 covers 7 bases. The V gene end was trimmed by 4 bases and the J gene end by 4 bases; junction bases not matched to a gene: 4. The CDR3 length is 13 residues. Written as DNA, the CDR3 is TGTGCCAGCAGTTCGAACAGGGGTTACGAGCAGTACTTC. Amino acids: CASSSNRGYEQYF.